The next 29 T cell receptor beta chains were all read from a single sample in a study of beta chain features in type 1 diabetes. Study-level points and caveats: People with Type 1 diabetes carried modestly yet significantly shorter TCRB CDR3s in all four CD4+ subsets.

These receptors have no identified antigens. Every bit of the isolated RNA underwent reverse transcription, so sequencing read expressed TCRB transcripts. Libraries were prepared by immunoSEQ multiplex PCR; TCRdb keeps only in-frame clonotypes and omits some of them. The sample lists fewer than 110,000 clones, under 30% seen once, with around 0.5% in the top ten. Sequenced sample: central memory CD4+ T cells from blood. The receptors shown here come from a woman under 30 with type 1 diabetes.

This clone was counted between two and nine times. The CDR3, as DNA: TGTGCCTGGAACTACGGGACAGGGGGCGGTTATGGCTACACCTTC. This translates into CAWNYGTGGGYGYTF. The chain has TRBV30 and TRBJ1-2; 12 bases map to TRBD1. The CDR3 is 15 amino acids. Germline loops: CDR1 GTSNPN, CDR2 SVGIG (reference sequence). The V segment lost 4 bases and the J segment 5 bases; nucleotides outside the gene matches: 8.

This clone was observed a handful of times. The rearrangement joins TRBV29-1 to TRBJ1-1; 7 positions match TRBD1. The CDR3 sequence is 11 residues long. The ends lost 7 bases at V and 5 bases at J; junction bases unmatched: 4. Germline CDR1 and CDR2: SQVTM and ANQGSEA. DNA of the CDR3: TGCAGCGGGTACAGGGGTACTGAAGCTTTCTTT. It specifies CSGYRGTEAFF.

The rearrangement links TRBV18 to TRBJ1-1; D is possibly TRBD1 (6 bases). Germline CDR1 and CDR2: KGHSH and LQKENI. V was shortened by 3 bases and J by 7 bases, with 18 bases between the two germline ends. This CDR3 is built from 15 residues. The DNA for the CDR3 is TGTGCCAGCTCACCTCATTTGGGGGCCGGAGGTGAAGCTTTCTTT. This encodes CASSPHLGAGGEAFF.

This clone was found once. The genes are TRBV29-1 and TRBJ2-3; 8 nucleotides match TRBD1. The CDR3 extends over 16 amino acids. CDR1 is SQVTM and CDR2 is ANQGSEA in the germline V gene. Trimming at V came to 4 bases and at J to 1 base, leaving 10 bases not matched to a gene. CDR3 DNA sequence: TGCAGCGTTGCCGCCGCTCAGGGGGCCGGCACAGATACGCAGTATTTT. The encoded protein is CSVAAAQGAGTDTQYF.

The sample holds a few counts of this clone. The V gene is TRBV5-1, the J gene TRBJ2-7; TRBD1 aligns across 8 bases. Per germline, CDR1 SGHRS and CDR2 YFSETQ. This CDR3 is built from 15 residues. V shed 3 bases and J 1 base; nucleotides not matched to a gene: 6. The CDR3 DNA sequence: TGCGCCAGCAGCTACAATACAGGGGGATCCTACGAGCAGTACTTC. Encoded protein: CASSYNTGGSYEQYF. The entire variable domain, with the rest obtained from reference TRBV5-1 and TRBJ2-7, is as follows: KAGVTQTPRYLIKTRGQQVTLSCSPISGHRSVSWYQQTPGQGLQFLFEYFSETQRNKGNFPGRFSGRQFSNSRSEMNVSTLELGDSALYLCASSYNTGGSYEQYFGPGTRLTVT.

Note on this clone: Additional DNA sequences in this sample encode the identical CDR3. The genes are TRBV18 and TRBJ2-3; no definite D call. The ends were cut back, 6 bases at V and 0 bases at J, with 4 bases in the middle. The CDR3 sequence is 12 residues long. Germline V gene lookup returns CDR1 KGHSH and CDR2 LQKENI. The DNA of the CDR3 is TGTGCCAGCTCCCCTAGCACAGATACGCAGTATTTT. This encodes CASSPSTDTQYF.

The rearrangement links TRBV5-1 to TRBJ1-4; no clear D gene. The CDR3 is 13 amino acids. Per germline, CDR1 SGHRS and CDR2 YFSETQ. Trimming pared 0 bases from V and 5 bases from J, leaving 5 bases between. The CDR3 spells CASSLDQNEKLFF. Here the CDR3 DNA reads TGCGCCAGCAGCTTGGATCAAAATGAAAAACTGTTTTTT.

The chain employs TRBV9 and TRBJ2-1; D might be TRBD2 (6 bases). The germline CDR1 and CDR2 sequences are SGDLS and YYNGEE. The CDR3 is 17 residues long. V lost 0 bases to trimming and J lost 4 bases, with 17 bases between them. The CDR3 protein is CASSVGGGTRGYNEQFF. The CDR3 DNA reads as TGTGCCAGCAGCGTAGGAGGAGGGACCCGCGGGTACAATGAGCAGTTCTTC.

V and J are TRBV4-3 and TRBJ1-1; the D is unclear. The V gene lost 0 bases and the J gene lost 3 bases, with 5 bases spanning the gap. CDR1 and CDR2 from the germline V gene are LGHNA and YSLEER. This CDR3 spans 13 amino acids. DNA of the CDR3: TGCGCCAGCAGCCAAGACTTTTACACTGAAGCTTTCTTT. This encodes CASSQDFYTEAFF.

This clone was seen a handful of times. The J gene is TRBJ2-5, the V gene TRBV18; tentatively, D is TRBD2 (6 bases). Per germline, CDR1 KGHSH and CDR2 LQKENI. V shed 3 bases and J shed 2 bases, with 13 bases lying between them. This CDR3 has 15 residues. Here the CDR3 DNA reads TGTGCCAGCTCACCGCTAGTGGGAGGTCAAGAGACCCAGTACTTC. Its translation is CASSPLVGGQETQYF.

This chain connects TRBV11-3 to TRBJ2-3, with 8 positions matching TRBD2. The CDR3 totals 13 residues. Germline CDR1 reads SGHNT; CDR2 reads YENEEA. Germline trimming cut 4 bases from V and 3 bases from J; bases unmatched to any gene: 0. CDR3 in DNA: TGTGCCAGCAGCTCTAGCGGGACAGATACGCAGTATTTT. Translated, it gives CASSSSGTDTQYF.

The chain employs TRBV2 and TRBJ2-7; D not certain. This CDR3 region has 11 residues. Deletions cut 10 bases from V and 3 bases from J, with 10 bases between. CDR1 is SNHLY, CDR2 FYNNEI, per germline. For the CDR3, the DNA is TGTGCCACCCTGGCCCACTACGAGCAGTACGTC. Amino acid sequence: CATLAHYEQYV.

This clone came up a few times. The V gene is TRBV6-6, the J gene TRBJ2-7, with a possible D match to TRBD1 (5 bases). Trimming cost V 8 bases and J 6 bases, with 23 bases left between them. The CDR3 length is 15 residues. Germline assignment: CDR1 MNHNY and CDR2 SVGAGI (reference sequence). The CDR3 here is CASQGADSSSREQYV. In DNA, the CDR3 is TGTGCCAGCCAAGGGGCAGACAGCAGCAGTCGCGAGCAGTACGTC.

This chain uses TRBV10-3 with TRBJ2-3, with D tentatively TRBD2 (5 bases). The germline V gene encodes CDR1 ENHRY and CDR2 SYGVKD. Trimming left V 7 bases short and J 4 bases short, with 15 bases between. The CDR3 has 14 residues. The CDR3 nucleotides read TGTGCCATCATGGACGGTCTCGGGGCAGATACGCAGTATTTT. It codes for CAIMDGLGADTQYF.

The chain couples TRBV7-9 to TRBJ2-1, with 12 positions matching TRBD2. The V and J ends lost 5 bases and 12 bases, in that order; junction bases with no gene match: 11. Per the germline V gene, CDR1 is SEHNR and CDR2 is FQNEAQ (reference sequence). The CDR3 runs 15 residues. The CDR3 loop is CASSPRLAGDGGQFF. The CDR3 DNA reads TGTGCCAGCAGCCCTCGACTAGCGGGAGATGGAGGGCAGTTCTTC.

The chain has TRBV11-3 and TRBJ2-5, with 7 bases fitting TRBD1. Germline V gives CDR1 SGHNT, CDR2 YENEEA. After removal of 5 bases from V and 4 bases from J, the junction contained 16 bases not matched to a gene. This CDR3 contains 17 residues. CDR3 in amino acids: CASSPLVRAGGGETQYF. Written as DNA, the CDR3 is TGTGCCAGCAGCCCCCTCGTAAGGGCAGGGGGTGGAGAGACCCAGTACTTC. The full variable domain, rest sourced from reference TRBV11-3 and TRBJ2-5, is EAGVVQSPRYKIIEKKQPVAFWCNPISGHNTLYWYLQNLGQGPELLIRYENEEAVDDSQLPKDRFSAERLKGVDSTLKIQPAELGDSAVYLCASSPLVRAGGGETQYFGPGTRLLVL.

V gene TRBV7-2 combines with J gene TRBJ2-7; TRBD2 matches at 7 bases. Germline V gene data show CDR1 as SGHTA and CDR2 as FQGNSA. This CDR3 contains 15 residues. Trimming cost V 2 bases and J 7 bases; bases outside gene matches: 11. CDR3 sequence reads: CASSLSSGTSMEQYF. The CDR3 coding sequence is TGTGCCAGCAGCTTATCCAGCGGGACCTCCATGGAGCAGTACTTC.

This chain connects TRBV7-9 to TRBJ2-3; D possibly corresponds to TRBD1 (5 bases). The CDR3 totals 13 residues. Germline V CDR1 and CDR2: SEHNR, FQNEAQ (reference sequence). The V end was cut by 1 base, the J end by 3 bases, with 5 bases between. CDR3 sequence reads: CASSLEGTDTQYF. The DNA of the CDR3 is TGTGCCAGCAGCTTAGAGGGGACAGATACGCAGTATTTT.

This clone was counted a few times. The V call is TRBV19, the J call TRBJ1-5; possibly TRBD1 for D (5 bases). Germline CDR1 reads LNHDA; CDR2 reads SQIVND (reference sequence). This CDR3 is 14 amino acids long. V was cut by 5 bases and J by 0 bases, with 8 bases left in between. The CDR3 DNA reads TGTGCCAGTAGTGTACAGGATAGCAATCAGCCCCAGCATTTT. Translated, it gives CASSVQDSNQPQHF.

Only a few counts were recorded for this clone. CDR3 in amino acids: CASSQESQGYGYTF. The CDR3 DNA is TGCGCCAGCAGCCAAGAATCGCAGGGCTATGGCTACACCTTC. The chain has TRBV4-1 and TRBJ1-2; D is possibly TRBD1 (5 bases). Trimming removed 0 bases at V and 4 bases at J, with 9 bases between. The CDR3 loop spans 14 amino acids. Germline V gene sequence: CDR1 MGHRA, CDR2 YSYEKL.

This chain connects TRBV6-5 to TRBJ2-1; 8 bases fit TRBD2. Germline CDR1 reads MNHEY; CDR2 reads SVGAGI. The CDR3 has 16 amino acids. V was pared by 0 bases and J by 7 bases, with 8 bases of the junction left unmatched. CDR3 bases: TGTGCCAGCAGTTACTCCGGTTTGTTAGCGGGGAATGAGCAGTTCTTC. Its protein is CASSYSGLLAGNEQFF.

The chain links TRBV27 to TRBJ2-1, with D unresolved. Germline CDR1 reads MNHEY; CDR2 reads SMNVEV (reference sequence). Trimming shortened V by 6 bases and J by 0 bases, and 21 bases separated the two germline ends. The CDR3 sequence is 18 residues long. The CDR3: CASSRPPLGPYSYNEQFF. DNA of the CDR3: TGTGCCAGCAGCCGCCCCCCTTTGGGCCCGTACTCCTACAATGAGCAGTTCTTC.

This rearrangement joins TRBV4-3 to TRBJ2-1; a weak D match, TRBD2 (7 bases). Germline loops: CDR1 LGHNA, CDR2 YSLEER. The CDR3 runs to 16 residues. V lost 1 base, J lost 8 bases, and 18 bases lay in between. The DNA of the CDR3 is TGCGCCAGCAGCCAAGTATGGGGGGGCAGTCGGGATGAGCAGTTCTTC. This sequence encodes CASSQVWGGSRDEQFF.

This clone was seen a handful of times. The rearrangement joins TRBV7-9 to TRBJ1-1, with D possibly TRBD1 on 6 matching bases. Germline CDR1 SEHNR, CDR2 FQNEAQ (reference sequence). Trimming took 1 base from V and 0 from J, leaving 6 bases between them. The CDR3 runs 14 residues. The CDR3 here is CASSLGGLNTEAFF. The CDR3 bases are TGTGCCAGCAGCTTAGGGGGGCTGAACACTGAAGCTTTCTTT.

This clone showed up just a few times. CDR3 bases: TGTGCCAGCAGTGAAAGGAGGGGCGCGGGGAACACTGAAGCTTTCTTT. Protein sequence: CASSERRGAGNTEAFF. J is TRBJ1-1 and V is TRBV2; tentative D call: TRBD1 (5 bases). Germline V gene sequence: CDR1 SNHLY, CDR2 FYNNEI. There are 16 residues in the CDR3. V was cut by 2 bases and J by 1 base, with 14 bases left in between.

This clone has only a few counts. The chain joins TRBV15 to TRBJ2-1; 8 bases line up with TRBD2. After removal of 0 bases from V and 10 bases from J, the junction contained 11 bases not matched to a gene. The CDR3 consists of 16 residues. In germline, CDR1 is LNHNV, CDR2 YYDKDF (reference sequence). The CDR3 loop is CATSRDRLAGSFEQFF. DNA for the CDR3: TGTGCCACCAGCAGAGATCGATTAGCGGGATCGTTCGAGCAGTTCTTC.

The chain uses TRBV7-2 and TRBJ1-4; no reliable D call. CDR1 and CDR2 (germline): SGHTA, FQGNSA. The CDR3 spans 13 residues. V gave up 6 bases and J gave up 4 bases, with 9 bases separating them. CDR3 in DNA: TGTGCCAGCAGATTTCACGGTAATGAAAAACTGTTTTTT. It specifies CASRFHGNEKLFF.

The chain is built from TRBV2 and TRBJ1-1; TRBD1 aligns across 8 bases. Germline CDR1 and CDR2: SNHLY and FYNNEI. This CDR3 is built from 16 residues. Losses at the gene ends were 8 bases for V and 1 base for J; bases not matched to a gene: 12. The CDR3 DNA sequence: TGTGCCAGCTATTTAGACCCGGGACAGGAGAACACTGAAGCTTTCTTT. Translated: CASYLDPGQENTEAFF.

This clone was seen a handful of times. CDR3 sequence: CASSSPGQGWFF. CDR3 nucleotide sequence: TGTGCCAGCAGCTCTCCGGGACAGGGGTGGTTCTTC. J is TRBJ2-1 and V is TRBV7-3; 10 bases match TRBD1. The junction had 6 bases not matched to a gene; V was cut back by 4 bases and J by 15 bases. Germline V gene lookup returns CDR1 SGHTA and CDR2 FQGTGA. The CDR3 consists of 12 residues.